This TCR beta chain was identified during a study of patients and donors after allogeneic stem cell transplantation. MiXCR, applied by TCRdb to the RT-PCR reads, yields one record per CDR3 protein. The sample has about 230,000 distinct CDR3 sequences; roughly 13% are singletons. The CDR3 is 15 residues long. Unmatched junction bases numbered 2, after V lost 2 bases and J lost 7 bases. CDR1 is MNHEY and CDR2 is SVGAGI in the germline V gene. The sample comprised blood, either unsorted or a sorted T cell fraction (not recorded which). This TCR came from a human donor who was either an allogeneic HSCT recipient or a stem cell or donor lymphocyte infusion donor (not recorded which). It is not recorded whose cells these are; they may come from a transplant donor. V gene TRBV6-5 combines with J gene TRBJ2-1; 13 nucleotides line up with TRBD2. This chain's CDR3 is CASSYGLAGVNEQFF. Here the CDR3 DNA reads TGTGCCAGCAGTTACGGACTAGCGGGAGTAAATGAGCAGTTCTTC.